A selection of T cell receptor beta chains follows, all from one sample in a study of T cell responses to AZD1222 COVID-19 vaccine. Some clones are missing from TCRdb's copy, which holds only in-frame ones; the method was immunoSEQ multiplex PCR. The top ten clones hold 1.5% to 2% of a sample with 150,000 to 200,000 clones, roughly 91% of them seen once. Here the sequenced sample was peripheral blood, taken on day 0 of AZD1222 vaccination. These receptors were taken from an adult in good health. The CDR3 runs from the conserved cysteine through the conserved F or W. The D gene is left open where the match is weak. Some rows have no size entry. The others give once, few or many, or a class for an expanded clone.

V	D	J	size	DNA	CDR3
TRBV27	TRBD1	TRBJ2-5	-	TGTGCCAGCAGTTTACGACGGGGACAGATCCAAGAGACCCAGTACTTC	CASSLRRGQIQETQYF
TRBV10-3	TRBD2	TRBJ2-6	-	TGTGCCATCAGTGAGCCGGGAGGGAAAGGGGCCAACGTCCTGACTTTC	CAISEPGGKGANVLTF
TRBV7-9	-	TRBJ1-2	-	TGTGCCAGCAGCTTAGACGGGGCTAACTATGGCTACACCTTC	CASSLDGANYGYTF
TRBV10-3	-	TRBJ1-1	-	TGTGCCATCAGCTGGGGAGGGGAGAACACTGAAGCTTTCTTT	CAISWGGENTEAFF
TRBV6-4	-	TRBJ1-2	-	TGTGCCAGCAGTACGTCAGGGAACTATGGCTACACCTTC	CASSTSGNYGYTF
TRBV6-5	-	TRBJ2-6	-	TGTGCCAGCACCCCGGGGAGTTCTGGGGCCAACGTCCTGACTTTC	CASTPGSSGANVLTF
TRBV7-6	-	TRBJ1-4	-	TGTGCCAGCAGCTTAGATAACAGGAAACTGTTTTTT	CASSLDNRKLFF
TRBV7-2	TRBD2	TRBJ2-4	-	TGTGCCAGCAGCGTTACTAGCGGGAGAAGAAAAAACATTCAGTACTTC	CASSVTSGRRKNIQYF
TRBV19	-	TRBJ2-1	-	TGTGCCAGTAGTATCCAGGGATCGGTTTCGGATGAGCAGTTCTTC	CASSIQGSVSDEQFF
TRBV2	-	TRBJ1-5	-	TGTGCCAGCGCAATCGGCAGTAGCAATCAGCCCCAGCATTTT	CASAIGSSNQPQHF
TRBV7-3	-	TRBJ1-1	-	TGTGCCAGCAGCTTAATGTCCCCGGTCGTGAACACTGAAGCTTTCTTT	CASSLMSPVVNTEAFF
TRBV27	-	TRBJ2-2	-	TGTGCCAGCAGTTTGCCCTCCGGGACGGTCACCGGGGAGCTGTTTTTT	CASSLPSGTVTGELFF
TRBV3-1/TRBV3-2	-	TRBJ2-7	-	TGTGCCAGCAGCCAATTTCTGACACAACCCTACGAGCAGTACTTC	CASSQFLTQPYEQYF
TRBV12-3/TRBV12-4	-	TRBJ1-1	-	TGTGCCAGCAGTTGGGACAACACTGAAGCTTTCTTT	CASSWDNTEAFF
TRBV5-1	-	TRBJ2-3	-	TGCGCCAGCAGCTTGCTGGCCTCGACAGATACGCAGTATTTT	CASSLLASTDTQYF
TRBV3-1/TRBV3-2	-	TRBJ1-1	-	TGTGCCAGCAGCCAAGTTGCCGCAGGGATCACTGAAGCTTTCTTT	CASSQVAAGITEAFF
TRBV4-2	TRBD2	TRBJ2-1	-	TGTGCCAGCAGCCAAGCCCTAGCGGACAATGAGCAGTTCTTC	CASSQALADNEQFF
TRBV27	TRBD1	TRBJ2-5	-	TGTGCCAGCAGGATTACAGGGGTTCAAGAGACCCAGTACTTC	CASRITGVQETQYF
TRBV5-1	TRBD2	TRBJ2-1	-	TGCGCCAGCAGCTTGGTCTTAGGCGGGGGGTACTACAATGAGCAGTTCTTC	CASSLVLGGGYYNEQFF
TRBV28	-	TRBJ2-7	-	TGTGCCAGCAGCCAGCGGGGAGGAGGGGGTGATGGCGAGCAGTACTTC	CASSQRGGGGDGEQYF
TRBV6-5	TRBD1	TRBJ1-1	-	TGTGCCAGCAGTTACAAGGGGGCTTCTGAAGCTTTCTTT	CASSYKGASEAFF
TRBV7-9	TRBD1	TRBJ1-2	-	TGTGCCAGCAGCTCGGGGACAGTAAGGATGGAGTATGGCTACACCTTC	CASSSGTVRMEYGYTF
TRBV3-1/TRBV3-2	-	TRBJ2-2	-	TGTGCCAGCAGCCTTGCCGGGGAGCTGTTTTTT	CASSLAGELFF
TRBV7-8	-	TRBJ2-2	-	TGTGCCAGCAGCGTTACTAGGTTCACCGGGGAGCTGTTTTTT	CASSVTRFTGELFF
TRBV19	TRBD1	TRBJ2-7	once	TGTGCCAGTAGTATAGCGACAGGGCCCTCCTACGAGCAGTACTTC	CASSIATGPSYEQYF
TRBV12-3/TRBV12-4	-	TRBJ2-1	-	TGTGCCAGCACCAGAGGGTTCTATGAGCAGTTCTTC	CASTRGFYEQFF
TRBV11-2	-	TRBJ1-5	-	TGTGCCAGCAGCCTGCAGGAGGGTCAGCCCCAGCATTTT	CASSLQEGQPQHF
TRBV6-5	-	TRBJ1-1	-	TGTGCCAGCAGTTCGGACAGTCGGAACACTGAAGCTTTCTTT	CASSSDSRNTEAFF
TRBV23-1	TRBD1	TRBJ2-1	-	TGCGCCAGCAGTCATCGGTTGAGGAACAGGGGTTACAATGAGCAGTTCTTC	CASSHRLRNRGYNEQFF
TRBV7-2	TRBD1	TRBJ2-7	-	TGTGCCAGCAGTCACCGGGACAGGGGACTCTACGAGCAGTACTTC	CASSHRDRGLYEQYF
TRBV7-6	-	TRBJ2-5	-	TGTGCCAGCAGCGCGACAGGAATTGCCCAAGAGACCCAGTACTTC	CASSATGIAQETQYF
TRBV28	-	TRBJ1-4	-	TGTGCCAGCAATACGGACAGTGAAAAACTGTTTTTT	CASNTDSEKLFF
TRBV5-1	-	TRBJ2-5	-	TGCGCCAGCAGCCGCAATTTTGGGCGGCGGGAGACCCAGTACTTC	CASSRNFGRRETQYF
TRBV6-5	-	TRBJ1-2	-	TGTGCCAGCAGTTCCCCTAGGACGTTTAACTATGGCTACACCTTC	CASSSPRTFNYGYTF
TRBV6-1	-	TRBJ1-5	-	TGTGCCAGCAGTGAACAGGTATCCCTTAGCAATCAGCCCCAGCATTTT	CASSEQVSLSNQPQHF
TRBV28	-	TRBJ1-2	once	TGTGCCAGCAGTTTAGTAAGGGTCTATGGCTACACCTTC	CASSLVRVYGYTF